The 32 T cell receptor beta chains given below trace back to one sample, sequenced in a study of OX40 agonist ivuxolimab in advanced cancers. Produced via immunoSEQ multiplex PCR; TCRdb's table is partial and in-frame only. This table holds about 10,000 clones, 77% found once. Sample: CD4+ or CD8+ T cells sorted from blood, taken in a trial of the OX40 agonist ivuxolimab. These receptors came from an adult with an advanced solid tumor such as melanoma, head and neck, liver or kidney cancer.

This clone showed up just a few times. The V and J genes are TRBV6-1 and TRBJ2-5; 7 nucleotides align to TRBD1. The germline V gene has CDR1 MNHNS and CDR2 SASEGT. This CDR3 spans 14 amino acids. V lost 6 bases to trimming and J lost 4 bases; unmatched junction nucleotides: 8. The CDR3 spells CASRQRGLGETQYF. CDR3 coding DNA: TGTGCCAGCAGACAAAGGGGGCTCGGAGAGACCCAGTACTTC.

Points on this clone: A single base is all that separates this from a far larger clone, so a read error is likely. The sample contains more than one DNA sequence encoding this CDR3. This CDR3 is CASTVSVWNTGELFF. CDR3 DNA sequence: TGTGCCAGCACCGTGTCCGTCTGGAACACCGGGGAGCTGTTTTTT. V gene TRBV5-4 combines with J gene TRBJ2-2; D not certain. Germline loops: CDR1 SGHNT, CDR2 YYREEE (reference sequence). The CDR3 is made up of 15 amino acids. Trimming took off 6 bases at V and 1 base at J, with 13 bases between the two ends.

The chain carries TRBV15 and TRBJ1-4; a possible D gene is TRBD1 (6 bases). Between the trimmed V and J ends, which lost 7 bases and 4 bases, there was a span of 16 bases. Germline CDR1 reads LNHNV; CDR2 reads YYDKDF (reference sequence). The CDR3 is 15 residues long. The CDR3 nucleotides are TGTGCCACCATCCCGGGGGGGGCCGATAATGAAAAACTGTTTTTT. It yields the protein CATIPGGADNEKLFF.

The genes are TRBV19 and TRBJ2-1; D gene ambiguous. This CDR3 is 16 amino acids long. The V gene's germline CDR1 is LNHDA and CDR2 SQIVND (reference sequence). The V and J ends lost 6 bases and 0 bases respectively, with 15 bases between them. As DNA, the CDR3 is TGTGCCAGTAGGTTACGGTCCGAGAGCTCCTACAATGAGCAGTTCTTC. Protein: CASRLRSESSYNEQFF.

The rearrangement links TRBV29-1 to TRBJ1-2, with D perhaps matching TRBD1 (6 bases). The germline gives CDR1 SQVTM, CDR2 ANQGSEA. The CDR3 is 12 residues long. V lost 4 bases and J 4 bases, leaving 10 bases between the germline ends. The CDR3 sequence is CSVVGQPYGYTF. The CDR3 DNA reads as TGCAGCGTTGTGGGACAACCCTATGGCTACACCTTC.

The V call is TRBV7-3, the J call TRBJ2-2; perhaps TRBD2 as D (6 bases). CDR3 length: 14 residues. V was shortened by 6 bases and J by 4 bases, with 12 bases between the two germline ends. Germline CDR1 and CDR2: SGHTA and FQGTGA. Written as DNA, the CDR3 is TGTGCCAGCAGGTCGGGAGAGGTCACCGGGGAGCTGTTTTTT. Translation gives CASRSGEVTGELFF. Using reference TRBV7-3 and TRBJ2-2 for the parts outside the CDR3, the full variable domain is GAGVSQTPSNKVTEKGKYVELRCDPISGHTALYWYRQSLGQGPEFLIYFQGTGAADDSGLPNDRFFAVRPEGSVSTLKIQRTERGDSAVYLCASRSGEVTGELFFGEGSRLTVL.

This chain connects TRBV7-9 to TRBJ1-2; D might be TRBD1 (6 bases). From germline, CDR1 is SEHNR and CDR2 FQNEAQ (reference sequence). Trimming cost V 4 bases and J 6 bases, with 9 bases left between them. The CDR3 runs to 12 residues. The CDR3 sequence is CASSSNRDGYTF. The CDR3 nucleotides are TGTGCCAGCAGCTCAAACAGGGATGGCTACACCTTC.

The chain combines TRBV7-9 with TRBJ1-6; 7 bases are shared with TRBD1. Trimming at V came to 0 bases and at J to 8 bases, leaving 7 bases not matched to a gene. The CDR3 spans 16 residues. Germline loops: CDR1 SEHNR, CDR2 FQNEAQ (reference sequence). CDR3 in amino acids: CASSLARGTEHSPLHF. The DNA for the CDR3 is TGTGCCAGCAGCTTAGCGCGCGGGACAGAGCATTCACCCCTCCACTTT.

The chain has TRBV28 and TRBJ2-7, with D maybe TRBD1 (5 bases). Germline V CDR1 and CDR2: MDHEN, SYDVKM. The CDR3 runs to 15 residues. V lost 3 bases and J lost 6, with 18 bases in between. The CDR3 reads CASSFQGLYRSEQYF. As DNA, the CDR3 is TGTGCCAGCAGTTTTCAGGGCCTCTACAGAAGCGAGCAGTACTTC.

This clone was counted a few times. The chain joins TRBV7-3 to TRBJ1-1; a weak D match, TRBD1 (5 bases). Per germline, CDR1 SGHTA and CDR2 FQGTGA. V gave up 4 bases and J gave up 1 base, with 10 bases separating them. The CDR3 extends over 14 amino acids. CDR3 nucleotides: TGTGCCAGCAGCTCCGGCGGGGGGAACACTGAAGCTTTCTTT. Residues: CASSSGGGNTEAFF.

There are a few counts of this clone. V gene TRBV6-4 combines with J gene TRBJ2-2; 7 positions match TRBD1. The CDR3 is 16 residues long. V was clipped by 2 bases and J by 3 bases; unmatched bases: 6. Germline lookup yields CDR1 MRHNA and CDR2 SNTAGT. CDR3 nucleotide sequence: TGTGCCAGCAGTGACGTTAACAGGGGAGACACCGGGGAGCTGTTTTTT. Translated, it gives CASSDVNRGDTGELFF.

This chain links TRBV5-6 with TRBJ1-2; 7 bases fit TRBD1. The V gene's germline CDR1 is SGHDT and CDR2 YYEEEE. This CDR3 has 14 residues. The V and J ends lost 3 bases and 8 bases, in that order; junction bases with no gene match: 10. The CDR3 loop is CASSSAGTAGGYTF. Here the CDR3 DNA reads TGTGCCAGCAGCTCTGCCGGGACAGCTGGCGGCTACACCTTC.

The rearrangement links TRBV4-1 to TRBJ2-5; 10 nucleotides align to TRBD2. CDR1 and CDR2 (germline): MGHRA, YSYEKL. Trimming at V came to 5 bases and at J to 1 base, leaving 1 base not matched to a gene. This CDR3 has 14 residues. CDR3 DNA: TGCGCCAGCAGCTGGACTAGCGGCCAAGAGACCCAGTACTTC. Amino acids: CASSWTSGQETQYF.

The CDR3 sequence is CASQLYTDEQFF. The CDR3 coding sequence is TGTGCCAGCCAACTATATACGGATGAGCAGTTCTTC. V is TRBV11-2 and J is TRBJ2-1; no firm D call. V was pared by 8 bases and J by 8 bases, with 13 bases between. CDR3 size: 12 residues. Looked up from germline, CDR1 is SGHAT and CDR2 is FQNNGV.

In its sample, this clone was seen once. The rearrangement uses TRBV7-9 and TRBJ2-3; D not resolved. This CDR3 contains 12 residues. Germline V gene data show CDR1 as SEHNR and CDR2 as FQNEAQ (reference sequence). V was trimmed by 4 bases and J by 0 bases, leaving 2 bases between them. The CDR3 sequence is CASSSSTDTQYF. In DNA form, the CDR3 reads TGTGCCAGCAGCTCGAGCACAGATACGCAGTATTTT. The whole variable domain, remainder taken from reference TRBV7-9 and TRBJ2-3, is DTGVSQNPRHKITKRGQNVTFRCDPISEHNRLYWYRQTLGQGPEFLTYFQNEAQLEKSRLLSDRFSAERPKGSFSTLEIQRTEQGDSAMYLCASSSSTDTQYFGPGTRLTVL.

The chain recombines TRBV7-3 with TRBJ2-1, with D tentatively TRBD2 (6 bases). CDR3 size: 15 residues. The V end was cut by 4 bases, the J end by 7 bases, with 17 bases between. The germline CDR1 and CDR2 sequences are SGHTA and FQGTGA. CDR3 protein: CASSSRDSGVNEQFF. The CDR3 DNA sequence: TGTGCCAGCAGCTCCCGGGACTCCGGAGTGAATGAGCAGTTCTTC.

The V and J genes are TRBV28 and TRBJ2-7; TRBD2 aligns across 14 bases. Germline values: CDR1 MDHEN, CDR2 SYDVKM. V shed 8 bases and J 3 bases; nucleotides not matched to a gene: 6. This CDR3 is built from 15 residues. CDR3: CASSPGTSGSYEQYF. CDR3 DNA sequence: TGTGCCAGCTCTCCCGGGACTAGCGGGAGCTACGAGCAGTACTTC.

The chain is built from TRBV6-5 and TRBJ2-7; D may be TRBD2 (6 bases). There are 15 residues in the CDR3. Trimming removed 6 bases at V and 5 bases at J, with 20 bases between. Germline CDR1 is MNHEY and CDR2 is SVGAGI. CDR3: CASSPGEEGANEQYF. CDR3 nucleotide sequence: TGTGCCAGCAGCCCCGGGGAGGAAGGGGCGAACGAGCAGTACTTC.

The chain employs TRBV4-1 and TRBJ2-3; 8 positions match TRBD1. This CDR3 is 15 amino acids long. Per the germline V gene, CDR1 is MGHRA and CDR2 is YSYEKL. With 1 base clipped from V and 2 bases from J, the junction kept 2 bases outside the gene matches. The CDR3 DNA is TGCGCCAGCAGCCAAGGACAGGGGCACACAGATACGCAGTATTTT. The encoded protein is CASSQGQGHTDTQYF.

V and J are TRBV28 and TRBJ2-2, with 10 bases fitting TRBD1. Per germline, CDR1 MDHEN and CDR2 SYDVKM. The V gene end was trimmed by 8 bases and the J gene end by 5 bases; junction bases not matched to a gene: 5. This CDR3 has 14 amino acids. CDR3 sequence: CASRGTGDTGELFF. CDR3 bases: TGTGCCAGCCGTGGGACAGGGGATACCGGGGAGCTGTTTTTT.

The chain recombines TRBV6-1 with TRBJ1-5; D is perhaps TRBD1 (5 bases). Germline V gives CDR1 MNHNS, CDR2 SASEGT. The CDR3 loop spans 15 amino acids. The germline V and J ends were trimmed by 2 bases and 6 bases, with 14 bases remaining between them. The CDR3 nucleotides read TGTGCCAGCAGTGAACAGGACGGGGCTACTCAGCCCCAGCATTTT. This codes for CASSEQDGATQPQHF.

This clone rates as medium-sized. V and J are TRBV6-5 and TRBJ1-1; 12 bases are a match to TRBD1. Germline-derived CDR1 and CDR2 are MNHEY and SVGAGI. The CDR3 runs to 14 residues. V was clipped by 5 bases and J by 7 bases; unmatched bases: 5. CDR3 residues: CASSPGQGAGEAFF. The CDR3 DNA sequence: TGTGCCAGCAGTCCGGGACAGGGGGCGGGTGAAGCTTTCTTT.

This chain links TRBV28 with TRBJ2-2, with no clear D. The germline V and J ends were trimmed by 5 bases and 2 bases, with 3 bases remaining between them. There are 12 residues in the CDR3. The germline gives CDR1 MDHEN, CDR2 SYDVKM. The CDR3 reads CASSTNTGELFF. The DNA for the CDR3 is TGTGCCAGCAGTACTAACACCGGGGAGCTGTTTTTT.

The rearrangement joins TRBV15 to TRBJ1-3; no firm D call. The length of the CDR3 is 16 residues. With 1 base removed from V and 3 bases from J, the gap between germline ends came to 13 bases. Germline V gene data show CDR1 as LNHNV and CDR2 as YYDKDF (reference sequence). The CDR3 loop is CATSRVGWGGGNTIYF. CDR3 nucleotides: TGTGCCACCAGCAGAGTTGGATGGGGTGGTGGAAACACCATATATTTT. Full variable domain (outside the CDR3, taken from reference TRBV15 and TRBJ1-3): DAMVIQNPRYQVTQFGKPVTLSCSQTLNHNVMYWYQQKSSQAPKLLFHYYDKDFNNEADTPDNFQSRRPNTSFCFLDIRSPGLGDTAMYLCATSRVGWGGGNTIYFGEGSWLTVV.

This chain connects TRBV19 to TRBJ1-5; tentatively, D is TRBD1 (5 bases). V dropped 3 bases and J dropped 1 base, with 10 bases sitting between them. The CDR3 sequence is 15 residues long. The germline gives CDR1 LNHDA, CDR2 SQIVND (reference sequence). In DNA, the CDR3 is TGTGCCAGTAGTATTCAACAGGAGAGCAATCAGCCCCAGCATTTT. Amino acids: CASSIQQESNQPQHF.

V usage is TRBV7-9 and J usage is TRBJ2-3, with 10 bases aligning to TRBD2. The V and J ends lost 5 bases and 2 bases, in that order; junction bases with no gene match: 7. This CDR3 is built from 16 residues. Germline V CDR1 and CDR2: SEHNR, FQNEAQ (reference sequence). The CDR3 loop is CASSLGLADYTDTQYF. As DNA, the CDR3 is TGTGCCAGCAGCCTCGGACTAGCGGATTACACAGATACGCAGTATTTT.

This clone was counted a single time. The chain carries TRBV19 and TRBJ2-1, with 10 positions matching TRBD2. This CDR3 region has 15 residues. V gave up 3 bases and J gave up 2 bases; unmatched junction bases: 1. In germline, CDR1 is LNHDA, CDR2 SQIVND (reference sequence). The CDR3 region has the DNA TGTGCCAGTAGTATGGGGACTAGCGCCTACAATGAGCAGTTCTTC. It codes for CASSMGTSAYNEQFF.

This clone has only one observation. This chain joins TRBV6-1 and TRBJ1-6; D gene ambiguous. Germline assignment: CDR1 MNHNS and CDR2 SASEGT. V was pared by 2 bases and J by 9 bases, with 14 bases between. The CDR3 contains 15 residues. In DNA form, the CDR3 reads TGTGCCAGCAGTGAACTAAGCCCGCTGGGTTCACCCCTCCACTTT. Amino acid sequence: CASSELSPLGSPLHF.

The CDR3 nucleotides read TGTGCCAGTAGTTGGGGCCTAGCGGGCGCCGAGCAGTACTTC. Translation: CASSWGLAGAEQYF. This sequence joins TRBV19 and TRBJ2-7, with 8 positions matching TRBD2. The CDR3 runs to 14 residues. After removal of 5 bases from V and 6 bases from J, the junction contained 9 bases not matched to a gene. The germline V gene encodes CDR1 LNHDA and CDR2 SQIVND (reference sequence).

This chain links TRBV6-5 with TRBJ2-3; possibly TRBD2 for D (5 bases). Germline V gene sequence: CDR1 MNHEY, CDR2 SVGAGI. The CDR3 is made up of 11 amino acids. Trimming stripped 4 bases from V and 6 bases from J, with 5 bases between. As DNA, the CDR3 is TGTGCCAGCAGTTCGGGGGATACGCAGTATTTT. Protein: CASSSGDTQYF.

The chain is built from TRBV6-1 and TRBJ2-1; 9 bases align to TRBD1. CDR3 length equals 14 residues. V shed 7 bases and J 7 bases; nucleotides not matched to a gene: 8. The germline V gene has CDR1 MNHNS and CDR2 SASEGT. In DNA form, the CDR3 reads TGTGCCAGCACCGGGACAGGGTCTGGAAATGAGCAGTTCTTC. This translates into CASTGTGSGNEQFF.

This rearrangement joins TRBV14 to TRBJ2-1, with 7 nucleotides matching TRBD2. Germline CDR1 and CDR2: SGHDN and FVKESK. The CDR3 has 16 amino acids. V gave up 4 bases and J gave up 0 bases; unmatched junction bases: 6. The CDR3, as DNA: TGTGCCAGCAGCCGACTCGGCGGGAGCTCCTACAATGAGCAGTTCTTC. It yields the protein CASSRLGGSSYNEQFF. The full variable domain, rest sourced from reference TRBV14 and TRBJ2-1, is EAGVTQFPSHSVIEKGQTVTLRCDPISGHDNLYWYRRVMGKEIKFLLHFVKESKQDESGMPNNRFLAERTGGTYSTLKVQPAELEDSGVYFCASSRLGGSSYNEQFFGPGTRLTVL.